The present T cell receptor (beta chain) was sequenced within a study of T cell responses to AZD1222 COVID-19 vaccine. At the level of the study: Recipients boosted at about 4 weeks or about 12 weeks are pooled.

Only in-frame clones appear in the TCRdb table, and some are missing; sequencing was by immunoSEQ multiplex PCR. The sample includes 90,000 to 150,000 clones, approximately 90% seen only once; the top ten take 8.4%. Points from the study as a whole: The donors showed a predominance of white British ancestry and of females, with possible underestimation of clonal diversity. Increases in Spike-specific TCR breadth and depth were seen after two AZD1222 doses.

This clone showed up just a few times. Its antigen is as yet unknown. From germline, CDR1 is SNHLY and CDR2 FYNNEI. Trimming cost V 2 bases and J 2 bases, with 6 bases left between them. This CDR3 is 13 amino acids long. The sequencing here drew on peripheral blood, taken on day 0 of AZD1222 vaccination. The chain combines TRBV2 with TRBJ1-2; a weak D match, TRBD1 (5 bases). The sequence derives from an adult in good health. The CDR3: CASSEPGNYGYTF. CDR3 sequence (DNA): TGTGCCAGCAGTGAACCAGGGAACTATGGCTACACCTTC.